This is a list of T cell receptor beta chains from one sample in a study of human T cells and chemical hapten exposure. TCRdb re-analysed the RACE reads in MiXCR, keeping a single row per CDR3 protein. Among about 69,000 distinct CDR3 sequences, under 13% were seen once, and the ten largest hold around 7.3%. The starting material was whole blood, obtained in connection with sensitization to the hapten diphenylcyclopropenone (DPC). The source is a woman aged 45-65 years with alopecia areata. Some clones in this sample may be carry-over from other donors' samples. CDR3s include the opening cysteine and the closing phenylalanine or tryptophan. D genes are given only for firm matches. Size is omitted from some rows. Given values are once, few, many or a class for expanded clones.

cdr3_length	j_call	d_call	clone_size	v_call	cdr3_nt	cdr3_aa
14	TRBJ2-5	TRBD2	.	TRBV7-9	TGTGCCAGCAGCCTCAGGACTAGCGTGGAGACCCAGTACTTC	CASSLRTSVETQYF
14	TRBJ2-7	.	many	TRBV12-3/TRBV12-4	TGTGCCAGCAGTTTGAGCGCAGGGTCCTACGAGCAGTACTTC	CASSLSAGSYEQYF
14	TRBJ1-5	.	few	TRBV27	TGTGCCAGCAGTCTGAAGGATAGCAATCAGCCCCAGCATTTT	CASSLKDSNQPQHF
15	TRBJ1-4	.	few	TRBV29-1	TGCAGCGTTGAAACGGGGCAGGCCCCTAGGCAAAAACTGTTTTTT	CSVETGQAPRQKLFF
14	TRBJ2-2	.	many	TRBV2	TGTGCCAGCGGTACCCTAGCCTTCACCGGGGAGCTGTTTTTT	CASGTLAFTGELFF
13	TRBJ1-2	.	once	TRBV27	TGTGCCAGCAGCTTAAGTCGGGGCTATGGCTACACCTTC	CASSLSRGYGYTF
14	TRBJ2-2	TRBD1	many	TRBV28	TGTGCCAGCAGTCCGACAGGGGACACCGGGGAGCTGTTTTTT	CASSPTGDTGELFF
14	TRBJ2-7	.	many	TRBV5-6	TGTGCCAGCAGCTTGGCCCGGGCCTTGGGCGAGCAGTACTTC	CASSLARALGEQYF
18	TRBJ1-6	TRBD1	.	TRBV20-1	TGCAGTGCTATGCCGGGACAGGGCCGATTTTCCTATAATTCACCCCTCCACTTT	CSAMPGQGRFSYNSPLHF
14	TRBJ1-1	.	.	TRBV5-4	TGTGCCAGCAGCTTGGATTTGGGTGTCACTGAAGCTTTCTTT	CASSLDLGVTEAFF
16	TRBJ2-7	.	.	TRBV21-1	TGTGCCAGCAGCAAAGATCCGAGGGAGATGTCCTACGAGCAGTACTTC	CASSKDPREMSYEQYF
14	TRBJ1-1	.	many	TRBV7-2	TGTGCCAGCAGCTTATATTCAGGGAACACTGAAGCTTTCTTT	CASSLYSGNTEAFF
12	TRBJ1-1	.	many	TRBV13	TGTGCCAGCAGCTACCCCGGGACCCCGGCTTTCTTT	CASSYPGTPAFF
14	TRBJ2-5	.	.	TRBV5-1	TGCGCCAGCAGCCCCGGAGTAAGGGATGAGACCCAGTACTTC	CASSPGVRDETQYF
14	TRBJ2-1	TRBD2	many	TRBV19	TGTGCCAGTAGTATTAACCTAGCGGGAGGTGAGCAGTTCTTC	CASSINLAGGEQFF
15	TRBJ2-7	TRBD2	.	TRBV20-1	TGCAGTGCTGAGGCCCATAGCGGGAGCTCCTACGAGCAGTACTTC	CSAEAHSGSSYEQYF
16	TRBJ1-5	.	many	TRBV19	TGTGCCAGTAGTCCTTACCGGGGCGAGGGGGGTCAGCCCCAGCATTTT	CASSPYRGEGGQPQHF
12	TRBJ2-3	.	many	TRBV10-1	TGCGCCAGCAGCCCTAGCGCTCCAACGCAGTATTTT	CASSPSAPTQYF
13	TRBJ1-4	.	many	TRBV12-3/TRBV12-4	TGTGCCAGCAGTTTCGGGGTGTATGAAAAACTGTTTTTT	CASSFGVYEKLFF
18	TRBJ2-4	.	.	TRBV10-2	TGCGCCAGCAGTGAACCAGGGAGGGGGGGCATAGCCAAAAACATTCAGTACTTC	CASSEPGRGGIAKNIQYF
14	TRBJ2-7	.	many	TRBV20-1	TGCAGTGCTAGTCCACCTACGGCCGCTTACGAGCAGTACTTC	CSASPPTAAYEQYF
15	TRBJ2-2	.	.	TRBV5-1	TGCGCCAGCAGCGGGGACATAACGAACACCGGGGAGCTGTTTTTT	CASSGDITNTGELFF
13	TRBJ2-5	.	many	TRBV19	TGTGCCAGTAGTGTAAGACAGCAAGAGACCCAGTACTTC	CASSVRQQETQYF
12	TRBJ2-5	.	few	TRBV29-1	TGCAGCGTTGGGCACCTCCAAGAGACCCAGTACTTC	CSVGHLQETQYF
13	TRBJ1-1	.	many	TRBV12-3/TRBV12-4	TGTGCCAGCACCGTCGTTGGGGGTGTGTCGGCTTTCTTT	CASTVVGGVSAFF
13	TRBJ1-1	.	few	TRBV29-1	TGCAGCGTACCTACAGCGGCAGGAACTGAAGCTTTCTTT	CSVPTAAGTEAFF
15	TRBJ2-1	TRBD1	many	TRBV18	TGTGCCAGCTCACCCACAGGGGCCTCCTACAATGAGCAGTTCTTC	CASSPTGASYNEQFF
15	TRBJ2-3	TRBD1	few	TRBV29-1	TGCAGCGTGAGCCCCCGGGACAGGTCCACAGATACGCAGTATTTT	CSVSPRDRSTDTQYF
18	TRBJ2-4	.	few	TRBV4-1	TGCGCCAGCAGCCAAGTAGTGATACAACAGCTAGCCAAAAACATTCAGTACTTC	CASSQVVIQQLAKNIQYF
12	TRBJ1-1	.	.	TRBV11-2	TGTGCCAGCAGCCGAGCTGGGGCTGAAGCTTTCTTT	CASSRAGAEAFF
16	TRBJ2-7	TRBD2	.	TRBV7-6	TGTGCCAGCAGCTTAGCGGGCGGGAGAAGCTCCTACGAGCAGTACTTC	CASSLAGGRSSYEQYF
16	TRBJ1-4	.	few	TRBV20-1	TGCAGTGCTAAAGGGACCAAACCTGCAACTAATGAAAAACTGTTTTTT	CSAKGTKPATNEKLFF
16	TRBJ2-7	TRBD2	many	TRBV3-1	TGTGCCAGCAGCCAAACGCTCTGGCGGGAGAACTACGAGCAGTACTTC	CASSQTLWRENYEQYF
12	TRBJ2-1	.	many	TRBV5-5	TGTGCCAGCAGAGAACAGGGTAATGAGCAGTTCTTC	CASREQGNEQFF
12	TRBJ2-7	TRBD1	.	TRBV14	TGTGCCAGCAGCCAAGTCCGGGACAGTCAGTACTTC	CASSQVRDSQYF
14	TRBJ1-1	.	.	TRBV3-1	TGTGCCAGCAGCCAACCGGCAGGGACCACGGCTGCTTTCTTT	CASSQPAGTTAAFF